Given below is one T cell receptor (beta chain) in context. Produced via immunoSEQ multiplex PCR; TCRdb's table is partial and in-frame only. Found here are more than 150,000 clones, 55% to 85% of them singletons; the top ten hold around an eighth. CDR1 SQVTM and CDR2 ANQGSEA come from the germline V gene. This CDR3 contains 11 residues. The V end was cut by 7 bases, the J end by 2 bases, with 8 bases between. This specimen belongs to a study of cytotoxic CD8 clonotypes in ibrutinib-treated CLL. V gene TRBV29-1 combines with J gene TRBJ1-1; D is undetermined. The sequence was obtained from a human donor with chronic lymphocytic leukemia. The sample consisted of PBMCs, taken after 24 months of ibrutinib treatment. DNA of the CDR3: TGCAGCGGTCTTTACAACACTGAAGCTTTCTTT. As protein: CSGLYNTEAFF.